Below, one T cell receptor beta chain is given with its context. What it binds is not known. The data were obtained in a study of T cell repertoires in cytomegalovirus infection. As for the study in general: Public TCR beta signature analysis indicated the presence of both CMV infection and matching HLA type. The study, taken as a whole, reports: HLA-C-restricted CMV clonotypes gave the most frequent clonotype in two of eight donors.

TCRdb independently ran MiXCR on the reads; one entry per CDR3 protein. The sample yields 150,000 to 200,000 distinct CDR3 sequences, 15% to 20% seen once. The origin of this receptor is a human donor in good health (CMV status not recorded). Some clones in this sample may be carry-over from other donors' samples. What was sequenced was PBMCs.

The CDR3 nucleotides read TGTGCCAGCAGCTCCAAATTCGGGTTTAACACTGAAGCTTTCTTT. Protein sequence: CASSSKFGFNTEAFF. The rearrangement joins TRBV11-3 to TRBJ1-1; no clear D. The V end was cut by 4 bases, the J end by 2 bases, with 14 bases between. The CDR3 loop spans 15 amino acids. CDR1 and CDR2 from the germline V gene are SGHNT and YENEEA. Looking up the rest from reference TRBV11-3 and TRBJ1-1 gives the full variable domain: EAGVVQSPRYKIIEKKQPVAFWCNPISGHNTLYWYLQNLGQGPELLIRYENEEAVDDSQLPKDRFSAERLKGVDSTLKIQPAELGDSAVYLCASSSKFGFNTEAFFGQGTRLTVV.